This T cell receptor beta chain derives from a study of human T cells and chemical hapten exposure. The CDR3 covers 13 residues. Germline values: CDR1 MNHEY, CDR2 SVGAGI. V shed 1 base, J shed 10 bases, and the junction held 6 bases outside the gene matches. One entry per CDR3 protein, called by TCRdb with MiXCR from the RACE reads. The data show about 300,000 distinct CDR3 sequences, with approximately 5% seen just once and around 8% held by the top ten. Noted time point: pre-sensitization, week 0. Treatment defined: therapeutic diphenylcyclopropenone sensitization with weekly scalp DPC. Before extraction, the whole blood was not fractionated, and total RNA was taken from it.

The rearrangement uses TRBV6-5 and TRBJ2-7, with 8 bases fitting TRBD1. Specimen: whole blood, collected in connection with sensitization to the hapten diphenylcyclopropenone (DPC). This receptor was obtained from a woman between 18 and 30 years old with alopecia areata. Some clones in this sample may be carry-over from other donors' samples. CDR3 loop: CASSYFDRGEQYF. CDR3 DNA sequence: TGTGCCAGCAGTTACTTCGACAGGGGAGAACAGTACTTC.